Reported below is one T cell receptor beta chain. Compared with the rest of its sample, this clonotype is large (0.1 to 1%). Its antigen is not yet known. Nothing much larger sits one base from this clone, and base qualities are not available. Measured from the cysteine to the phenylalanine, the CDR3 is 13 residues long. Only the CDR3 region is kept as DNA, spanning 39 bases read in frame from base 1. The junction shows trimming of 5 bases on V and 4 bases on J, and the gene matches do not reach 3 bases of it. The memory CD4+ T cell population was isolated based on a CD4+CD45RO+CD25- phenotype. In a larger cohort of about two dozen breast cancer patients, a single TRBV12-4/TRBJ1-2 rearrangement was sequenced in tumor Tregs and in blood Treg, naive and memory CD4+ cells. Mononuclear cells from lymph nodes or 50 to 60 ml of peripheral blood were isolated by Ficoll density gradient centrifugation. Sorted cell populations were confirmed by FACS to exceed 90% purity.

These data belong to a study (dated by TCRdb to the mid-2010s). With regard to the full study: The study set out to test whether tumor-infiltrating Tregs in breast cancer get recruited from blood Tregs or are instead converted in situ from other CD4+ T cell subsets. General conclusions and limits of the study: Across 23 patients, around 13% of tumor Treg TRBV12-4/TRBJ1-2 sequences were found to be shared with naive CD4+ cells, compared with under 2.4% shared with blood Tregs or memory cells. Validation in the larger cohort was restricted to a single TCR beta V-J rearrangement rather than whole repertoires. Tumor memory CD4+ T cell TCR gene usage was found to cluster with blood and lymph node memory CD4+ cells and with lymph node naive CD4+ cells. The TCR alpha and beta sequences of tumor-infiltrating Tregs showed the greatest overlap with tumor naive CD4+ T cells, followed by blood naive CD4+ T cells.

The protocol used for the library was multiplex PCR. Sequenced using an Ion Torrent PGM. In the roughly 20-patient analysis, TRBV12-4/TRBJ1-2 clonotypes were amplified using adaptor-ligated barcode primers. For the roughly 20-patient cohort, the TRBV12-4/TRBJ1-2 amplicons were sequenced on the Ion Personal Genome Machine system. Per the original workflow: For each of nine subset-tissue groups, sequencing data from the five patients were pooled, and the groups were then compared using unsupervised clustering of TCR gene usage. Repertoire similarity was calculated with the Morisita-Horn index, weighting shared sequences by their contribution to each repertoire. TCRdb reprocessed the public reads (quality trimming at Q25 with fastp, clone calling with MiXCR) and kept in-frame beta chains. Rows with a matching CDR3 protein are joined into one entry that keeps the most common DNA and genes. These V and J calls originate from TCRdb's pipeline instead of the authors' own analysis. This sample has more than 850 distinct CDR3 sequences in its table, and about 5.8% of those were observed once. The top ten clonotypes cover 15% to 20% of the sample.

Sample: memory CD4+ T cells sorted from blood. Reading the label with the study, this specimen's cell subset or site is: memory CD4+ T cells, CD4+CD45RO+CD25-. The rearrangement joined TRBV12-3 or TRBV12-4 to TRBJ1-2, and TRBD1 matches 8 of the central bases. The receptor comes from a female donor with breast cancer. The CDR3 here reads CASSMDRVYGYTF. The nucleotides are TGTGCCAGCAGTATGGACAGGGTCTATGGCTACACCTTC.